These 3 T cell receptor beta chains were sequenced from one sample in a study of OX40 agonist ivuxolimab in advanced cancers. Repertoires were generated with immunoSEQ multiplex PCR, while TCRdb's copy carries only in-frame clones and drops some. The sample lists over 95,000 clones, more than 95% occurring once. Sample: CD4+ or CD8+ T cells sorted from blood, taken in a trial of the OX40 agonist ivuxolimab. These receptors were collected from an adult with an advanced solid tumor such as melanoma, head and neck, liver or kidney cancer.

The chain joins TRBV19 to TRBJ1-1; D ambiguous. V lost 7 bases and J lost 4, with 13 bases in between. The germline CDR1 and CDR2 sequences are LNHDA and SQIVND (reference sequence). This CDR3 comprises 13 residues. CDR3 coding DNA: TGTGCCAGTATCGATCTCGGGATCACTGAAGCTTTCTTT. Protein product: CASIDLGITEAFF.

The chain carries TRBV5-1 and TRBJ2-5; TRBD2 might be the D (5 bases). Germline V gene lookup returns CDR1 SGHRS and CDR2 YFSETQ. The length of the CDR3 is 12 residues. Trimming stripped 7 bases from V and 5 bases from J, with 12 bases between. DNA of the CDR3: TGCGCCAGCGGGGAGCTGGGGGAGACCCAGTACTTC. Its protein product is CASGELGETQYF.

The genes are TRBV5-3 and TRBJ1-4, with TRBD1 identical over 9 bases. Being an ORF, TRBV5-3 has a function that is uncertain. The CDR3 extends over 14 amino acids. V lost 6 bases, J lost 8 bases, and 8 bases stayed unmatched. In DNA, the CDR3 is TGTGCCAGAACTCACAGGGGGCTTGGGGAAAAACTGTTTTTT. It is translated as CARTHRGLGEKLFF.